This T cell receptor (beta chain) was recovered during a study of blood T cell repertoires in COVID-19. Study overall: PBMCs, B-cell-depleted T cells, or T cells provided the cDNA or gDNA that made up the material.

Authors' processing steps: Quantification of nucleated cells was approximated via reference gene primer amplification. The table came from immunoSEQ multiplex PCR; TCRdb's copy has only in-frame clones and leaves some out. V, J and clone size are taken as reported in that table, and D and trimming were inferred from the DNA itself. This sample carries some 200,000 clones, 81% of them seen once, and the ten largest clones take just under 9%. Germline CDR1 SGHKS, CDR2 YYEKEE (reference sequence). Trimming left V 1 base short and J 1 base short, with 8 bases between. This CDR3 has 14 amino acids. This receptor was taken from a woman aged 50 to 60 with acute COVID-19. This chain uses TRBV5-5 with TRBJ2-5; a weak D match, TRBD2 (6 bases). The specimen sequenced was PBMCs or T cells enriched from blood (not recorded which). DNA of the CDR3: TGTGCCAGCAGCTTGCGGGGGTTCCAAGAGACCCAGTACTTC. Translation gives CASSLRGFQETQYF.